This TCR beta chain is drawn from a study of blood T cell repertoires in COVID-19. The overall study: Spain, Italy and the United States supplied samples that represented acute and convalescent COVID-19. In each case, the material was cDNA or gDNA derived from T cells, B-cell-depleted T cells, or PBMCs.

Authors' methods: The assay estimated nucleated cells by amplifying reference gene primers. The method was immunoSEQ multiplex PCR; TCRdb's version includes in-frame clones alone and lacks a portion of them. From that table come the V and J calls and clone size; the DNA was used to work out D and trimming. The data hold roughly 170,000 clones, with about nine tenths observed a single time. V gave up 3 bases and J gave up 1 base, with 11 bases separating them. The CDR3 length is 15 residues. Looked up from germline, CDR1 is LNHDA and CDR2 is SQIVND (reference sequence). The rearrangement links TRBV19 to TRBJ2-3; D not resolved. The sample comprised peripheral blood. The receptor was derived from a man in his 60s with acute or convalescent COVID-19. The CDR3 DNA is TGTGCCAGTAGTATCGCGGTTACCCGCACAGATACGCAGTATTTT. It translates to CASSIAVTRTDTQYF. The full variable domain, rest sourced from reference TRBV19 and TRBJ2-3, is DGGITQSPKYLFRKEGQNVTLSCEQNLNHDAMYWYRQDPGQGLRLIYYSQIVNDFQKGDIAEGYSVSREKKESFPLTVTSAQKNPTAFYLCASSIAVTRTDTQYFGPGTRLTVL.